A single sample is the source of the 5 T cell receptor beta chains below, sequenced in a study of blood T cells in healthy people across ages. It was with a sample-barcoded 5' primer and a J-beta primer mix that a second PCR of about 7 to 12 cycles was run. TCRdb processed the 5' RACE reads anew with MiXCR; each CDR3 protein has one entry. The table records hundreds of thousands of distinct CDR3 sequences, about 20% of them present only once. The sequenced material came from blood. Source of these receptors: a man in his 70s in good health.

The chain has TRBV2 and TRBJ1-4; 11 bases line up with TRBD1. Germline CDR1 and CDR2: SNHLY and FYNNEI. V dropped 4 bases and J dropped 4; count of bases not matched to a gene: 17. The CDR3 has 20 residues. The CDR3 sequence: CASSGRYAWTGGAINEKLFF. The DNA for the CDR3 is TGTGCCAGCAGTGGTAGATACGCTTGGACAGGGGGCGCGATTAATGAAAAACTGTTTTTT.

This clonotype was seen many times. For the CDR3, the DNA is TGCGCCAGCAGCCCCCGTCTGGACAGGGGATCGGCGAACTCACCCCTCCACTTT. Its translation: CASSPRLDRGSANSPLHF. This chain joins TRBV10-2 and TRBJ1-6; 9 positions match TRBD1. Trimming took 6 bases from V and 10 from J; bases not matched to a gene: 19. The CDR3 loop spans 18 amino acids. CDR1 is WSHSY and CDR2 is SAAADI in the germline V gene.

V and J are TRBV6-6 and TRBJ2-5; D is undetermined. V gave up 8 bases and J gave up 0 bases, with 10 bases separating them. The CDR3 length is 13 residues. The V gene's germline CDR1 is MNHNY and CDR2 SVGAGI (reference sequence). CDR3 nucleotide sequence: TGTGCCAGCCGTCAGGAGTACCAAGAGACCCAGTACTTC. It translates to CASRQEYQETQYF.

The chain links TRBV7-2 to TRBJ2-7, with 10 bases lining up with TRBD2. The end of the DNA is better explained by TRBJ2-1, so the J call may be wrong. The CDR3 is 16 residues long. Looked up from germline, CDR1 is SGHTA and CDR2 is FQGNSA. The CDR3 bases are TGTGCCAGCAGCCCCCGGGTTAGCGGGGGGCACAATGAGCAGTTCTTC. Amino acids: CASSPRVSGGHNEQFF.

The chain carries TRBV7-2 and TRBJ2-5; 13 bases fit TRBD2. The V gene's germline CDR1 is SGHTA and CDR2 FQGNSA. The V segment lost 1 base and the J segment 5 bases; nucleotides outside the gene matches: 13. The CDR3 has 19 residues. The chain's CDR3 is CASSLGLPGLAGTGETQYF. CDR3 in DNA: TGTGCCAGCAGCTTAGGGCTCCCGGGACTAGCGGGAACCGGGGAGACCCAGTACTTC.